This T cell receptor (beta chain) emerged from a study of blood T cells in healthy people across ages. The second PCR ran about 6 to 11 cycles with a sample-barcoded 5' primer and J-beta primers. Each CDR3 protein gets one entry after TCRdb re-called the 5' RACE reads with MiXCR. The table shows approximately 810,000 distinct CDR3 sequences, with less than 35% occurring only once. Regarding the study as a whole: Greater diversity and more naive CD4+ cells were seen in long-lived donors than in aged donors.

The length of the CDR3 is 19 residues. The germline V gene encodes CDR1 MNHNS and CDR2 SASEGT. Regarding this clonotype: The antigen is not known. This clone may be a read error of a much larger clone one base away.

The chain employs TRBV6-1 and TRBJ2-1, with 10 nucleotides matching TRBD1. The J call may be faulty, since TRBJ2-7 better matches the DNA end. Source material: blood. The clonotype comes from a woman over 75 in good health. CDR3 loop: CASSHPGQGVGGAYNEQYF. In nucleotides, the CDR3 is TGTGCCAGCAGCCACCCCGGACAGGGGGTTGGGGGTGCCTACAATGAGCAGTACTTC.